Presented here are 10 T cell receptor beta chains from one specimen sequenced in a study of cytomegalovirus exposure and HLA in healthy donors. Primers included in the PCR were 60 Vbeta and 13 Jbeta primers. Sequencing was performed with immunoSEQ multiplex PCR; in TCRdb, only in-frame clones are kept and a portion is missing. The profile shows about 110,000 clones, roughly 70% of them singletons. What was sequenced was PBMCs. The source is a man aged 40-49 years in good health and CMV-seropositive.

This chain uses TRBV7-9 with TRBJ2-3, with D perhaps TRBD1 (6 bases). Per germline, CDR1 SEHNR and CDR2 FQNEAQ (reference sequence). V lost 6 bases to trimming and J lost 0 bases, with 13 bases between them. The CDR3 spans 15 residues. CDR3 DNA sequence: TGTGCCAGCAGAGGACAGTCTACTAGCACAGATACGCAGTATTTT. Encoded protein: CASRGQSTSTDTQYF.

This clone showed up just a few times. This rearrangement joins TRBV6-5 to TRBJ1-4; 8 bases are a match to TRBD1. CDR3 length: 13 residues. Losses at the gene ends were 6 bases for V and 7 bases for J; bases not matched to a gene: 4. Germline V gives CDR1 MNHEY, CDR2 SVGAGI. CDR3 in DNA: TGTGCCAGCAGGGACAGGGTATTTGAAAAACTGTTTTTT. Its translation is CASRDRVFEKLFF.

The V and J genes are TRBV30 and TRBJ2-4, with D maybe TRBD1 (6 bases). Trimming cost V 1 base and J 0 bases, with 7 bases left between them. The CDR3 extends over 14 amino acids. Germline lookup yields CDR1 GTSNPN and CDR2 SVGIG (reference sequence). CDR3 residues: CAWSADRAKNIQYF. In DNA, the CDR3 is TGTGCCTGGAGTGCGGACAGAGCCAAAAACATTCAGTACTTC.

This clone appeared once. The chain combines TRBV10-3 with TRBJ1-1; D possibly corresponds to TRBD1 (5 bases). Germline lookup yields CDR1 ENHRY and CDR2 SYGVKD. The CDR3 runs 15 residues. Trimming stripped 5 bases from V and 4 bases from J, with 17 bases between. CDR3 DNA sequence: TGTGCCATCAGTCAGACAGACCGAGGTGGCACTGAAGCTTTCTTT. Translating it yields CAISQTDRGGTEAFF.

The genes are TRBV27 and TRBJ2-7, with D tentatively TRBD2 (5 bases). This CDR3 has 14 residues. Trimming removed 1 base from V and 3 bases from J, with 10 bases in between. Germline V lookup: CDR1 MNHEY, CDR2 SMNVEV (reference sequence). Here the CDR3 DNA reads TGTGCCAGCAGTTTATATGAGGGAATCTACGAGCAGTACTTC. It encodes CASSLYEGIYEQYF.

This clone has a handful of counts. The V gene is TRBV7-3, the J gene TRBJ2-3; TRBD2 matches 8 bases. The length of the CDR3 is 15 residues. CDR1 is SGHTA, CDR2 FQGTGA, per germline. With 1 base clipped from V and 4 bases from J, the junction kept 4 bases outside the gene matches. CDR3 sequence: CASSLNGRVADTQYF. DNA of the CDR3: TGTGCCAGCAGCTTAAACGGGAGGGTCGCAGATACGCAGTATTTT.

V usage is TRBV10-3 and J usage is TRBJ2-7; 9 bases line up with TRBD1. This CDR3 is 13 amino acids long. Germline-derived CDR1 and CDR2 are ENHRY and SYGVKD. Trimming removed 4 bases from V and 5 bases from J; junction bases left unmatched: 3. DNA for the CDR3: TGTGCCATCAGTGGGACAGGGGAGCACGAGCAGTACTTC. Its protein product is CAISGTGEHEQYF.

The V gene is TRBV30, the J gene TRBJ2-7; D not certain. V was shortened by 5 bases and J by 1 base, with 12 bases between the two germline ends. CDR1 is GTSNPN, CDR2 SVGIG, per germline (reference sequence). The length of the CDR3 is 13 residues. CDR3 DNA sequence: TGTGCCTGGGGATTTAGCCCGTCCTACGAGCAGTACTTC. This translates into CAWGFSPSYEQYF.

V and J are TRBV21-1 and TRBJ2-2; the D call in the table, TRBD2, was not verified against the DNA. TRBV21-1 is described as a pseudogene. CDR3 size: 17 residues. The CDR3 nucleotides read TGTGCCAGCAGCAAACTGGGACTAGCGAGAAACACCGGGGAGCTGTTTTTT. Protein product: CASSKLGLARNTGELFF.

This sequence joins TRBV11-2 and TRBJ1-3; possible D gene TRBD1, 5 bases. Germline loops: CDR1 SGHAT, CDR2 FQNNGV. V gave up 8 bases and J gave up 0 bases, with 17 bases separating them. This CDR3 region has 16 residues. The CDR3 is CASGPLSQGSGNTIYF. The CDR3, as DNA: TGTGCCAGCGGTCCCCTGAGCCAGGGCTCTGGAAACACCATATATTTT.